The 25 T cell receptor beta chains listed next were all sequenced from one sample in a study of T-cell memory formation after mild COVID-19 (dated by TCRdb to about 2021). The library came from 5' RACE. Sequencing relied on an Illumina NovaSeq 6000. The public reads were reanalyzed by TCRdb: fastp trimming at Q25, MiXCR alignment, in-frame beta chains only. Entries are consolidated by CDR3 protein sequence, retaining the most common genes and DNA. Within this sample are about 49,000 distinct CDR3 sequences, with approximately 6.6% of them counted one time only. 1.4% of the sample is held by the ten biggest clonotypes. Sequences were obtained from PBMCs or a T cell subset sorted from them (not recorded which). The receptor source for this set is a man aged 18 to 35 who had mild COVID-19 (a few samples of this study predate the infection). The sample titles of this study are shuffled in the database, so cell type and time point are left out; the donor was told from shared clones.

Concerning this clonotype: The junction departs from the called germline gene at one end, perhaps through a read error. The J gene is TRBJ2-1, the V gene TRBV7-7; 7 positions match TRBD1. There are 13 residues in the CDR3. Per the germline V gene, CDR1 is SSHAT and CDR2 is FNYEAQ (reference sequence). CDR3 sequence: CASSLSQGREQFF. CDR3 coding DNA: TGTGCTAGCAGCCTTTCACAGGGGCGGGAGCAGTTCTTC.

This clonotype came up many times. The chain couples TRBV3-1 to TRBJ1-2; tentative D call: TRBD1 (5 bases). CDR1 and CDR2 (germline): LGHDT, YNNKEL (reference sequence). The CDR3 is 15 residues long. V was clipped by 1 base and J by 7 bases, with 16 bases between them. The CDR3 DNA reads as TGTGCCAGCAGCCAAGGTTCGGGACTCGACAGTGGCTACACCTTC. Its protein is CASSQGSGLDSGYTF.

This clonotype has a handful of counts. The gene calls are TRBV5-6 and TRBJ2-2; D might be TRBD2 (6 bases). Germline V gene data show CDR1 as SGHDT and CDR2 as YYEEEE. The CDR3 covers 16 residues. V lost 5 bases to trimming and J lost 3 bases, with 17 bases between them. The CDR3 sequence is CASRSDRRDYTGELFF. The CDR3, as DNA: TGTGCCAGCAGGTCGGACCGGCGGGACTACACCGGGGAGCTGTTTTTT.

The gene calls are TRBV7-9 and TRBJ2-7, with unresolved D. Germline lookup yields CDR1 SEHNR and CDR2 FQNEAQ (reference sequence). The V end lost 5 bases, the J end lost 0 bases, and 11 bases lay between the germline ends. The CDR3 contains 14 residues. CDR3 coding DNA: TGTGCCAGCAGCCCCCTGACTGACTCCTACGAGCAGTACTTC. This sequence encodes CASSPLTDSYEQYF.

This clonotype has ten or more counts. The chain uses TRBV7-2 and TRBJ2-2; 8 nucleotides align to TRBD2. V was clipped by 6 bases and J by 0 bases; unmatched bases: 6. Germline V gene data show CDR1 as SGHTA and CDR2 as FQGNSA. There are 16 residues in the CDR3. CDR3: CASRPPGLANTGELFF. Written as DNA, the CDR3 is TGTGCCAGCAGGCCTCCGGGACTAGCGAACACCGGGGAGCTGTTTTTT.

This clonotype was picked up a small number of times. V gene TRBV6-4 combines with J gene TRBJ1-6; tentatively, D is TRBD1 (5 bases). Germline V gives CDR1 MRHNA, CDR2 SNTAGT. Deletions cut 9 bases from V and 15 bases from J, with 18 bases between. This CDR3 has 12 amino acids. This CDR3 reads CARNRGPGGLHF. CDR3 nucleotides: TGTGCCAGGAATCGGGGCCCCGGGGGCCTCCACTTT.

This clonotype was counted at least ten times. The chain employs TRBV6-5 and TRBJ1-3; no clear D. Trimming shortened V by 6 bases and J by 0 bases, and 6 bases separated the two germline ends. Germline V gene data show CDR1 as MNHEY and CDR2 as SVGAGI. CDR3 length equals 13 residues. CDR3 in amino acids: CASRTPSGNTIYF. CDR3 DNA sequence: TGTGCCAGCAGGACACCCTCTGGAAACACCATATATTTT.

There are a few counts of this clonotype. The chain links TRBV7-9 to TRBJ1-2; the D is unclear. Germline V gene lookup returns CDR1 SEHNR and CDR2 FQNEAQ (reference sequence). CDR3 length: 13 amino acids. Trimming stripped 5 bases from V and 7 bases from J, with 14 bases between. The CDR3 DNA follows: TGTGCCAGCAGCACACGCCTGGGGTTTGGCTACACCTTC. Translating it yields CASSTRLGFGYTF.

In DNA form, the CDR3 reads TGCAGTGCTAGCAACAAATGGCGTGAAAAACTGTTTTTT. This codes for CSASNKWREKLFF. The V call is TRBV20-1, the J call TRBJ1-4; no reliable D call. Germline CDR1 is DFQATT and CDR2 is SNEGSKA (reference sequence). The CDR3 has 13 residues. Between the trimmed V and J ends, which lost 3 bases and 7 bases, there was a span of 12 bases.

This clonotype came up a few times. In DNA form, the CDR3 reads TGTGCCAGCAGTCCGCCAGGGGCTGGAAACACCATATATTTT. Protein sequence: CASSPPGAGNTIYF. J is TRBJ1-3 and V is TRBV12-3 or TRBV12-4, with D possibly being TRBD1 (6 bases). The CDR3 runs 14 residues. V gave up 5 bases and J gave up 2 bases, with 10 bases separating them.

This sequence joins TRBV7-2 and TRBJ2-5; D is ambiguous. The V gene lost 5 bases and the J gene lost 5 bases, with 9 bases spanning the gap. The CDR3 has 12 amino acids. CDR1 is SGHTA and CDR2 is FQGNSA in the germline V gene. CDR3 residues: CASSPLYETQYF. The CDR3 DNA is TGTGCCAGCAGCCCCCTTTATGAGACCCAGTACTTC.

The chain recombines TRBV3-1 with TRBJ2-3, with 8 bases identical to TRBD2. Germline V gene data show CDR1 as LGHDT and CDR2 as YNNKEL (reference sequence). J was trimmed by 6 bases and V by 1 base; bases with no gene match: 9. The CDR3 covers 16 residues. DNA for the CDR3: TGTGCCAGCAGCCAAGGAGGCGGGGGGTTAGGGGATACGCAGTATTTT. Translating it yields CASSQGGGGLGDTQYF.

This clonotype has a handful of counts. This sequence joins TRBV6-1 and TRBJ2-7, with D unclear. Germline assignment: CDR1 MNHNS and CDR2 SASEGT. The CDR3 contains 15 residues. Trimming removed 3 bases from V and 0 bases from J, with 12 bases in between. The chain's CDR3 is CASSELFLSSYEQYF. The CDR3 nucleotides read TGTGCCAGCAGTGAGTTGTTTCTGAGCTCCTACGAGCAGTACTTC.

This clonotype has a handful of counts. The V gene is TRBV19, the J gene TRBJ1-1; D call uncertain. Trimming took off 1 base at V and 3 bases at J, with 9 bases between the two ends. CDR3 size: 14 residues. Germline assignment: CDR1 LNHDA and CDR2 SQIVND (reference sequence). The CDR3 protein is CASSIGGRDTEAFF. CDR3 in DNA: TGTGCCAGTAGTATAGGGGGTAGAGACACTGAAGCTTTCTTT.

At least ten counts were recorded for this clonotype. The V call is TRBV7-3, the J call TRBJ2-2, with TRBD2 identical over 8 bases. The CDR3 extends over 15 amino acids. J gave up 0 bases and V 3 bases, and 0 bases lay outside the gene matches. Germline values: CDR1 SGHTA, CDR2 FQGTGA. DNA for the CDR3: TGTGCCAGCAGCTTCGGGGGGGCGAACACCGGGGAGCTGTTTTTT. As protein: CASSFGGANTGELFF.

This chain connects TRBV9 to TRBJ1-1, with D unresolved. Germline V lookup: CDR1 SGDLS, CDR2 YYNGEE. V was clipped by 2 bases and J by 3 bases, with 20 bases between them. This CDR3 spans 17 amino acids. CDR3 protein: CASSVIGRNSGDTEAFF. The CDR3 coding sequence is TGTGCCAGCAGCGTCATCGGGAGGAACTCCGGGGACACTGAAGCTTTCTTT.

The rearrangement uses TRBV5-1 and TRBJ1-2; possibly TRBD1 for D (6 bases). This CDR3 spans 15 amino acids. The V and J ends lost 4 bases and 7 bases respectively, with 20 bases between them. Germline values: CDR1 SGHRS, CDR2 YFSETQ. The CDR3 loop reads CASSPSNRAESGYTF. The CDR3 DNA is TGCGCCAGCAGCCCCTCAAACAGGGCAGAAAGTGGCTACACCTTC.

This rearrangement joins TRBV27 to TRBJ1-3, with 10 bases fitting TRBD1. Losses at the gene ends were 5 bases for V and 4 bases for J; bases not matched to a gene: 5. The CDR3 totals 15 residues. Germline V gives CDR1 MNHEY, CDR2 SMNVEV (reference sequence). DNA for the CDR3: TGTGCCAGCAGTCGGGACAGGGGAGAAGGAAACACCATATATTTT. This sequence encodes CASSRDRGEGNTIYF.

V is TRBV4-3 and J is TRBJ2-3; D is unclear. The length of the CDR3 is 15 residues. The V and J ends lost 1 base and 7 bases respectively, with 15 bases between them. Germline V gene data show CDR1 as LGHNA and CDR2 as YSLEER. CDR3 sequence reads: CASSQVLQRGNTQYF. CDR3 sequence (DNA): TGCGCCAGCAGCCAAGTCCTCCAGAGAGGAAATACGCAGTATTTT.

As concerns this clonotype: Its ends do not fully match the called genes, so a read error is possible. The chain uses TRBV11-2 and TRBJ2-2, with 7 positions matching TRBD2. The CDR3 covers 13 residues. Germline V lookup: CDR1 SGHAT, CDR2 FQNNGV. DNA for the CDR3: TGTACCAGCAGACTAGCCCACACCGGGGAGCTGTTTTTT. It translates to CTSRLAHTGELFF. Supplemented by reference TRBV11-2 and TRBJ2-2, the full variable domain reads EAGVAQSPRYKIIEKRQSVAFWCNPISGHATLYWYQQILGQGPKLLIQFQNNGVVDDSQLPKDRFSAERLKGVDSTLKIQPAKLEDSAVYLCTSRLAHTGELFFGEGSRLTVL.

This clonotype was detected only a few times. This chain connects TRBV7-6 to TRBJ2-2; the D is unclear. The V and J ends lost 0 bases and 4 bases respectively, with 12 bases between them. The CDR3 loop spans 16 amino acids. Germline assignment: CDR1 SGHVS and CDR2 FNYEAQ. Here the CDR3 reads CASSLALGLSTGELFF. The CDR3 DNA reads as TGTGCCAGCAGCTTAGCTCTGGGCTTATCCACCGGGGAGCTGTTTTTT.

The chain is built from TRBV7-6 and TRBJ2-1, with 7 bases that match TRBD2. J was trimmed by 12 bases and V by 3 bases; bases with no gene match: 5. From germline, CDR1 is SGHVS and CDR2 FNYEAQ. The CDR3 is 12 residues long. DNA of the CDR3: TGTGCCAGCAGCTTCCTCGGGGGGAGGCAGTTCTTC. Amino acids: CASSFLGGRQFF.

The table lists this clonotype with many counts. The chain is built from TRBV12-3 or TRBV12-4 and TRBJ2-3; D call uncertain. Trimming cost V 8 bases and J 7 bases, with 7 bases left between them. The CDR3 runs 10 residues. CDR3 coding DNA: TGTGCCAGCCGCTTGAATACGCAGTATTTT. This sequence encodes CASRLNTQYF.

This clonotype was counted at least ten times. CDR3 coding DNA: TGTGCCACCGAGGACCGACAGGCTGGAAACATTCAGTACTTC. Translation gives CATEDRQAGNIQYF. V usage is TRBV28 and J usage is TRBJ2-4, with D perhaps TRBD1 (6 bases). The CDR3 extends over 14 amino acids. Deletions cut 10 bases from V and 6 bases from J, with 19 bases between. Germline CDR1 and CDR2: MDHEN and SYDVKM.

The J gene is TRBJ1-2, the V gene TRBV18; no definite D call. Deletions cut 2 bases from V and 4 bases from J, with 14 bases between. The CDR3 has 15 residues. Germline V gene data show CDR1 as KGHSH and CDR2 as LQKENI. The CDR3 sequence is CASSPSQSASYGYTF. CDR3 DNA sequence: TGTGCCAGCTCACCAAGCCAGTCAGCGAGCTATGGCTACACCTTC.